The next 7 T cell receptor beta chains were all read from a single sample in a study of T cell responses to AZD1222 COVID-19 vaccine. The data were produced by immunoSEQ multiplex PCR, yet TCRdb's version contains in-frame clones alone and is incomplete. Of under 200,000 clones listed, more than 70% are singletons. The sample was peripheral blood, taken 28 days after the second AZD1222 dose. The receptor set was obtained from an adult who received the AZD1222 COVID-19 vaccine.

The genes are TRBV7-9 and TRBJ2-1; 9 nucleotides agree with TRBD2. The CDR3 runs to 15 residues. Germline loops: CDR1 SEHNR, CDR2 FQNEAQ (reference sequence). Germline trimming cut 0 bases from V and 8 bases from J; bases unmatched to any gene: 5. The chain's CDR3 is CASSLAAGGDDEQFF. The CDR3 nucleotides read TGTGCCAGCAGCTTAGCGGCGGGAGGGGACGATGAGCAGTTCTTC.

In DNA, the CDR3 is TGTGCCAGCAGTTACTCGACAGTGAACACTGAAGCTTTCTTT. This codes for CASSYSTVNTEAFF. The chain employs TRBV6-5 and TRBJ1-1; D possibly corresponds to TRBD1 (5 bases). V gave up 0 bases and J gave up 0 bases, with 5 bases separating them. Germline V CDR1 and CDR2: MNHEY, SVGAGI. This CDR3 comprises 14 residues.

This clone was seen a few times. The chain has TRBV5-6 and TRBJ1-2; 7 bases agree with TRBD1. V gave up 1 base and J gave up 10 bases; unmatched junction bases: 4. Germline V gene lookup returns CDR1 SGHDT and CDR2 YYEEEE. The CDR3 is 12 amino acids. The CDR3 coding sequence is TGTGCCAGCAGCTTGTGGGACAGTAACTACACCTTC. It codes for CASSLWDSNYTF.

The rearrangement links TRBV14 to TRBJ2-7; 7 bases line up with TRBD1. In germline, CDR1 is SGHDN, CDR2 FVKESK. The junction had 14 bases not matched to a gene; V was cut back by 4 bases and J by 5 bases. This CDR3 is built from 16 residues. CDR3 amino acids: CASSRTAGGERNEQYF. CDR3 nucleotide sequence: TGTGCCAGCAGCCGGACGGCAGGGGGTGAACGGAACGAGCAGTACTTC.

This chain connects TRBV6-1 to TRBJ1-3, with no clear D. The CDR3 length is 14 residues. Trimming removed 2 bases from V and 5 bases from J, with 10 bases in between. Germline V lookup: CDR1 MNHNS, CDR2 SASEGT. This CDR3 is CASSERTSRNTIYF. Written as DNA, the CDR3 is TGTGCCAGCAGTGAAAGAACCAGTCGAAACACCATATATTTT.

V gene TRBV4-3 combines with J gene TRBJ2-3; unclear D gene. Germline CDR1 is LGHNA and CDR2 is YSLEER. This CDR3 comprises 17 residues. Trimming removed 0 bases at V and 4 bases at J, with 17 bases between. The CDR3 coding sequence is TGCGCCAGCAGCCAAGAATTTGGGTCCAGTGGGGCAGATACGCAGTATTTT. It codes for CASSQEFGSSGADTQYF.

The chain employs TRBV28 and TRBJ2-7; TRBD1 aligns across 9 bases. The CDR3 spans 13 residues. The germline CDR1 and CDR2 sequences are MDHEN and SYDVKM. The V gene end was trimmed by 5 bases and the J gene end by 5 bases; junction bases not matched to a gene: 4. The CDR3 nucleotides are TGTGCCAGCAGTCGGGACAGGGCACACGAGCAGTACTTC. Its translation is CASSRDRAHEQYF.